Listed below are T cell receptor beta chains from one sample, sequenced in a study of blood T cell repertoires in COVID-19. Profiling relied on immunoSEQ multiplex PCR, and the TCRdb table lists in-frame clones only, not all of them. Here the sample spans about 200,000 clones, about 82% being singletons. Sequencing was performed on peripheral blood. These receptors were obtained from a man aged 60-69 years with COVID-19, enrolled during active disease. Both conserved end residues are part of each CDR3. A D gene is named only where the DNA matches it firmly. Only part of the rows carry a size: once, few, many, or a class if the clone is expanded.

d_call: TRBD1
j_call: TRBJ1-5
v_call: TRBV6-6
clone_size: -
cdr3_nt: TGTGCCAGCAGTTACGCGGGACAGGCGAGCAATCAGCCCCAGCATTTT
cdr3_aa: CASSYAGQASNQPQHF

d_call: -
j_call: TRBJ1-3
v_call: TRBV5-1
clone_size: -
cdr3_nt: TGCGCCAGCAGCCCAGGGGTCCCTGGAAACACCATATATTTT
cdr3_aa: CASSPGVPGNTIYF

d_call: TRBD2
j_call: TRBJ2-7
v_call: TRBV2
clone_size: once
cdr3_nt: TGTGCCAGCAGTGAGACTAGCGGAAACTACGAGCAGTACTTC
cdr3_aa: CASSETSGNYEQYF

d_call: TRBD1
j_call: TRBJ1-4
v_call: TRBV27
clone_size: -
cdr3_nt: TGTGCCAGCAGTTTATCCCGGGGGACAGTTCTGTTTTTT
cdr3_aa: CASSLSRGTVLFF

d_call: -
j_call: TRBJ2-1
v_call: TRBV28
clone_size: once
cdr3_nt: TGTGCCAGCAGTTTACGGGATTACAATGAGCAGTTCTTC
cdr3_aa: CASSLRDYNEQFF

d_call: TRBD1
j_call: TRBJ2-2
v_call: TRBV10-3
clone_size: -
cdr3_nt: TGTGCCATCAGTGGGGACAGGCCAGAGGACGGGGAGCTGTTTTTT
cdr3_aa: CAISGDRPEDGELFF

d_call: -
j_call: TRBJ1-6
v_call: TRBV10-1
clone_size: -
cdr3_nt: TGCGCCAGCAGTGAGCCCAGGGTTAACAGCTCCTATAATTCACCCCTCCACTTT
cdr3_aa: CASSEPRVNSSYNSPLHF

d_call: -
j_call: TRBJ1-1
v_call: TRBV7-3
clone_size: -
cdr3_nt: TGTGCCAGCAGCTTAGATCGAGGGAGACCTGAAGCTTTCTTT
cdr3_aa: CASSLDRGRPEAFF

d_call: -
j_call: TRBJ2-2
v_call: TRBV11-3
clone_size: -
cdr3_nt: TGTGCCAGCAGCAAGGAGGGGAACACCGGGGAGCTGTTTTTT
cdr3_aa: CASSKEGNTGELFF

d_call: -
j_call: TRBJ1-2
v_call: TRBV6-6
clone_size: -
cdr3_nt: TGTGCCAGCAGTTACTCGGGCAGGGGAGGCTACACCTTC
cdr3_aa: CASSYSGRGGYTF

d_call: TRBD2
j_call: TRBJ2-2
v_call: TRBV7-7
clone_size: -
cdr3_nt: TGTGCCAGCAGCTTATCACTAGCGGGAGGTACCGGGGAGCTGTTTTTT
cdr3_aa: CASSLSLAGGTGELFF

d_call: -
j_call: TRBJ2-2
v_call: TRBV25-1
clone_size: -
cdr3_nt: TGTGCCAGCAGTGGTAGGAGCACCGGGGAGCTGTTTTTT
cdr3_aa: CASSGRSTGELFF

d_call: -
j_call: TRBJ1-5
v_call: TRBV5-1
clone_size: -
cdr3_nt: TGCGCCAGCAGTCGGGAGGGGTATAGCAATCAGCCCCAGCATTTT
cdr3_aa: CASSREGYSNQPQHF

d_call: -
j_call: TRBJ1-2
v_call: TRBV2
clone_size: -
cdr3_nt: TGTGCCAGCAGTGATCCCAGGAAGGGAGGGGGAGGCTACACCTTC
cdr3_aa: CASSDPRKGGGGYTF

d_call: -
j_call: TRBJ1-5
v_call: TRBV6-6
clone_size: -
cdr3_nt: TGTGCCAGCAGCCCAGAGGGTGGCAATCAGCCCCAGCATTTT
cdr3_aa: CASSPEGGNQPQHF

d_call: -
j_call: TRBJ2-5
v_call: TRBV4-1
clone_size: -
cdr3_nt: TGCGCCAGCAGCCAAGGACTGAGTCAAGAGACCCAGTACTTC
cdr3_aa: CASSQGLSQETQYF

d_call: -
j_call: TRBJ1-1
v_call: TRBV9
clone_size: -
cdr3_nt: TGTGCCAGCAGCCCCCGGGAAGGGATGAACACTGAAGCTTTCTTT
cdr3_aa: CASSPREGMNTEAFF

d_call: TRBD2
j_call: TRBJ2-6
v_call: TRBV5-1
clone_size: -
cdr3_nt: TGCGCCAGCAGCTTAGCGAATAGCGGGGTTCCCACGTCTGGGGCCAACGTCCTGACTTTC
cdr3_aa: CASSLANSGVPTSGANVLTF

d_call: TRBD1
j_call: TRBJ1-6
v_call: TRBV2
clone_size: -
cdr3_nt: TGTGCCAGCAGCGTGGACAGGGGAAATTCACCCCTCCACTTT
cdr3_aa: CASSVDRGNSPLHF

d_call: -
j_call: TRBJ1-5
v_call: TRBV6-5
clone_size: -
cdr3_nt: TGTGCCAGCAGCCCCGGCAGGGCCGGTCAGCCCCAGCATTTT
cdr3_aa: CASSPGRAGQPQHF

d_call: TRBD1
j_call: TRBJ2-1
v_call: TRBV7-3
clone_size: -
cdr3_nt: TGTGCCAGCAGCTCGCAGGGGGCCGGGGAGCAGTTCTTC
cdr3_aa: CASSSQGAGEQFF

d_call: TRBD1
j_call: TRBJ1-1
v_call: TRBV3-1/TRBV3-2
clone_size: -
cdr3_nt: TGTGCCAGCAGCCCCTCCCAGGGGGGCGTTGAAGCTTTCTTT
cdr3_aa: CASSPSQGGVEAFF

d_call: TRBD2
j_call: TRBJ2-2
v_call: TRBV6-5
clone_size: -
cdr3_nt: TGTGCCACCCAGTCACTAGCGGGGAAGACCGGGGAGCTGTTTTTT
cdr3_aa: CATQSLAGKTGELFF

d_call: -
j_call: TRBJ1-2
v_call: TRBV5-1
clone_size: few
cdr3_nt: TGCGCCAGCAGCTTGGGGGCACCCGTCGTCTATGGCTACACCTTC
cdr3_aa: CASSLGAPVVYGYTF

d_call: -
j_call: TRBJ1-1
v_call: TRBV27
clone_size: -
cdr3_nt: TGTGCCAGCAGTTTATTTAGCATGGGGGGAGCTGAAGCTTTCTTT
cdr3_aa: CASSLFSMGGAEAFF

d_call: -
j_call: TRBJ1-3
v_call: TRBV30
clone_size: -
cdr3_nt: TGTGCCTGGAGTCCCCGGGGAAATTCTGGAAACACCATATATTTT
cdr3_aa: CAWSPRGNSGNTIYF

d_call: TRBD1
j_call: TRBJ2-2
v_call: TRBV28
clone_size: -
cdr3_nt: TGTGCCAGCCGTTCGGGGACAGGGAACACCGGGGAGCTGTTTTTT
cdr3_aa: CASRSGTGNTGELFF

d_call: -
j_call: TRBJ1-6
v_call: TRBV23-1
clone_size: -
cdr3_nt: TGCGCCAGCAGTCAGGGGGCCAGCTCTAATTCACCCCTCCACTTT
cdr3_aa: CASSQGASSNSPLHF

d_call: -
j_call: TRBJ2-2
v_call: TRBV5-1
clone_size: -
cdr3_nt: TGCGCCAGCAGCTTGGGCCCCAGGGTCGGGAACACCGGGGAGCTGTTTTTT
cdr3_aa: CASSLGPRVGNTGELFF

d_call: TRBD1
j_call: TRBJ2-7
v_call: TRBV30
clone_size: few
cdr3_nt: TGTGCCTGGACCTTGGGACAGTTAAATTCGGAGCAGTACTTC
cdr3_aa: CAWTLGQLNSEQYF

d_call: -
j_call: TRBJ2-7
v_call: TRBV20-1
clone_size: once
cdr3_nt: TGCAGTGCACGAAACTTTTACGAGCAGTACTTC
cdr3_aa: CSARNFYEQYF

d_call: -
j_call: TRBJ1-2
v_call: TRBV2
clone_size: -
cdr3_nt: TGTGCCAGAAGTCCCACAGGGTATGGCTACACCTTC
cdr3_aa: CARSPTGYGYTF

d_call: -
j_call: TRBJ1-3
v_call: TRBV10-3
clone_size: -
cdr3_nt: TGTGCCATCAGTGAGTCTGTTGCCTCCGGGGACACCATATATTTT
cdr3_aa: CAISESVASGDTIYF

d_call: TRBD1
j_call: TRBJ2-7
v_call: TRBV7-8
clone_size: -
cdr3_nt: TGTGCCAGCAGCTTAGCGCGCACAGGGGGAGCTTACGAGCAGTACTTC
cdr3_aa: CASSLARTGGAYEQYF

d_call: -
j_call: TRBJ1-1
v_call: TRBV7-9
clone_size: -
cdr3_nt: TGTGCCAGCAGCCCCGACTCCGAAGCTTTCTTT
cdr3_aa: CASSPDSEAFF

d_call: TRBD1
j_call: TRBJ1-2
v_call: TRBV7-9
clone_size: -
cdr3_nt: TGTGCCAGCAGCTTAGGGGACAGGGGGGATGGCTACACCTTC
cdr3_aa: CASSLGDRGDGYTF

d_call: TRBD1
j_call: TRBJ2-4
v_call: TRBV7-9
clone_size: -
cdr3_nt: TGTGCCAGCAGCCACCGGGACAGAGTCAAAAACATTCAGTACTTC
cdr3_aa: CASSHRDRVKNIQYF

d_call: TRBD1
j_call: TRBJ1-4
v_call: TRBV15
clone_size: -
cdr3_nt: TGTGCCACCAGCAGACCCGGGACAGGAAATGAAAAACTGTTTTTT
cdr3_aa: CATSRPGTGNEKLFF

d_call: TRBD1
j_call: TRBJ2-7
v_call: TRBV5-1
clone_size: once
cdr3_nt: TGCGCCAGCAGCTTTGAAGGACAGGGTGGAAGGAAATACTTC
cdr3_aa: CASSFEGQGGRKYF

d_call: TRBD2
j_call: TRBJ2-1
v_call: TRBV5-1
clone_size: -
cdr3_nt: TGCGCCAGCAGTTCAGGGACCGGGACTAGCGGGGGAGATGAGCAGTTCTTC
cdr3_aa: CASSSGTGTSGGDEQFF

d_call: -
j_call: TRBJ1-3
v_call: TRBV11-2
clone_size: -
cdr3_nt: TGTGCCAGCAGCCCCGGGACAAGAAACACCATATATTTT
cdr3_aa: CASSPGTRNTIYF

d_call: -
j_call: TRBJ2-4
v_call: TRBV5-4
clone_size: -
cdr3_nt: TGTGCCAGCACTTCTAATGGAGCCAAAAACATTCAGTACTTC
cdr3_aa: CASTSNGAKNIQYF

d_call: TRBD1
j_call: TRBJ1-5
v_call: TRBV19
clone_size: -
cdr3_nt: TGTGCCAGTAGTATAGGGGGACAGCCCGGCAGTCAGCCCCAGCATTTT
cdr3_aa: CASSIGGQPGSQPQHF

d_call: TRBD1
j_call: TRBJ2-7
v_call: TRBV28
clone_size: -
cdr3_nt: TGTGCCAGCAGCACCCGGGACAGGGGGATCTACGAGCAGTACTTC
cdr3_aa: CASSTRDRGIYEQYF

d_call: -
j_call: TRBJ2-1
v_call: TRBV19
clone_size: -
cdr3_nt: TGTGCCAGTAGTATAGATAACGGGATCCGGGGTGAGCAGTTCTTC
cdr3_aa: CASSIDNGIRGEQFF

d_call: TRBD1
j_call: TRBJ1-2
v_call: TRBV2
clone_size: few
cdr3_nt: TGTGCCAGCAGCGAGTTTCGGACAGGGTCATATGGCTACACCTTC
cdr3_aa: CASSEFRTGSYGYTF

d_call: -
j_call: TRBJ1-5
v_call: TRBV7-2
clone_size: few
cdr3_nt: TGTGCCAGCAGCCACGACAGAGCTAGCAATCAGCCCCAGCATTTT
cdr3_aa: CASSHDRASNQPQHF

d_call: -
j_call: TRBJ1-3
v_call: TRBV30
clone_size: -
cdr3_nt: TGTGCCTGGAGTGCCCCTGGTGGAGACACCATATATTTT
cdr3_aa: CAWSAPGGDTIYF

d_call: TRBD1
j_call: TRBJ1-5
v_call: TRBV7-9
clone_size: -
cdr3_nt: TGTGCCAGCAGTTTGGGACAGGATAGCAATCAGCCCCAGCATTTT
cdr3_aa: CASSLGQDSNQPQHF

d_call: -
j_call: TRBJ1-5
v_call: TRBV5-4
clone_size: once
cdr3_nt: TGTGCCAGCAGCGTGGACAGTAGCAATCAGCCCCAGCATTTT
cdr3_aa: CASSVDSSNQPQHF